The source of this TCR beta chain is a study of T cell responses to AZD1222 COVID-19 vaccine. About the study: The analysis combined second doses at about 4 or about 12 weeks.

CDR3 length: 15 amino acids. V lost 0 bases, J lost 5 bases, and 4 bases stayed unmatched. Per germline, CDR1 LNHNV and CDR2 YYDKDF (reference sequence). Details on this clone: The target antigen is unknown.

Sequencing was performed with immunoSEQ multiplex PCR; in TCRdb, only in-frame clones are kept and a portion is missing. The sample lists about 110,000 clones, about 80% occurring once. Findings of the study overall: Dominant at 160-218 and 743-854, vaccine-associated CD4 TCRs also spanned spike. White British ancestry dominated among donors, who included more females, and clonal diversity was possibly underestimated. Repertoires were collected only later (after the peak T cell response had occurred).

The receptor was isolated from an adult in good health. The chain is built from TRBV15 and TRBJ2-3; 8 positions match TRBD1. The specimen was peripheral blood, collected on day 0 of AZD1222 vaccination. The DNA of the CDR3 is TGTGCCACCAGCAGAGATCGGACAGGGAGAGATACGCAGTATTTT. Amino acid sequence: CATSRDRTGRDTQYF.